This T cell receptor (beta chain) stems from a study of shared clonotypes between healthy human individuals. The CDR3 length is 17 residues. Trimming cost V 5 bases and J 2 bases; bases outside gene matches: 9. The germline gives CDR1 SNHLY, CDR2 FYNNEI. The assay was carried out at the deep level. Method: immunoSEQ multiplex PCR; TCRdb's copy keeps in-frame clones and lacks some. Of approximately 1,500,000 clones listed, roughly 96% were seen once; the top ten hold roughly 1.2%. Comment on this clone: The antigen is unknown.

Study results and limitations: The donor pool, a small one, limited the genetic and exposure-history diversity represented.

CD4+ cells underwent separation, giving CD45RA+ naive and CD45RA-negative memory subsets. V usage is TRBV2 and J usage is TRBJ1-4, with TRBD1 identical over 9 bases. The receptor was derived from a man younger than 45 in good health. The specimen was naive CD4+ T cells sorted from blood. Subset reported: CD45RA+ positively selected. The chain's CDR3 is CASSRGTGSGTNEKLFF. Written as DNA, the CDR3 is TGTGCCAGCAGTAGAGGGACAGGGTCCGGGACTAATGAAAAACTGTTTTTT. Full variable domain (missing parts from reference TRBV2 and TRBJ1-4): EPEVTQTPSHQVTQMGQEVILRCVPISNHLYFYWYRQILGQKVEFLVSFYNNEISEKSEIFDDQFSVERPDGSNFTLKIRSTKLEDSAMYFCASSRGTGSGTNEKLFFGSGTQLSVL.